This entry lists 30 T cell receptor beta chains sequenced from one sample in a study of read filtering for tumor transcriptome and immune sequencing. The library was built from about 400 ng RNA with molecular barcoded adaptors for alpha/delta and beta/gamma chains. TCRdb fed the reads into MiXCR, producing one record per CDR3 protein. The sample holds 40,000 to 50,000 distinct CDR3 sequences, roughly 12% seen once. The specimen was a population of CD138-negative cells sorted from bone marrow. Source of these receptors: a donor aged 40 or over with multiple myeloma.

Note on this clonotype: The missing conserved phenylalanine or tryptophan at the end of this CDR3 makes a read error likely. In DNA, the CDR3 is TGTGCCACCAGTGAAGGCGGGGGCACTGAAGCTTTCTGT. Its protein is CATSEGGGTEAFC. This rearrangement joins TRBV24-1 to TRBJ1-1; D perhaps matches TRBD1 (5 bases). Germline CDR1 and CDR2: KGHDR and SFDVKD. This CDR3 is 13 amino acids long. V was pared by 4 bases and J by 4 bases, with 9 bases between.

About this clonotype: A read error may account for a junction end that differs from germline. The rearrangement uses TRBV18 and TRBJ2-1; D gene ambiguous. Germline loops: CDR1 KGHSH, CDR2 LQKENI. The CDR3 consists of 15 residues. CDR3: CASSPRGGPGNEQFF. DNA for the CDR3: TGTGCTAGCTCACCACGTGGCGGTCCGGGCAATGAGCAGTTCTTC.

This clonotype occurred many times. The chain carries TRBV20-1 and TRBJ2-5; TRBD1 might be the D (6 bases). Germline-derived CDR1 and CDR2 are DFQATT and SNEGSKA (reference sequence). V was shortened by 5 bases and J by 4 bases, with 14 bases between the two germline ends. The CDR3 loop spans 13 amino acids. CDR3 nucleotide sequence: TGCAGTGCTTTTCCCGGCAGGGGAGAGACCCAGTACTTC. This encodes CSAFPGRGETQYF.

This clonotype was seen repeatedly, ten times or more. The chain employs TRBV7-9 and TRBJ1-4; 10 bases are a match to TRBD1. CDR1 and CDR2 (germline): SEHNR, FQNEAQ (reference sequence). V lost 1 base to trimming and J lost 6 bases; unmatched junction nucleotides: 5. The CDR3 runs to 16 residues. CDR3 amino acids: CASSLGRDRGDEKLFF. The CDR3 DNA follows: TGTGCCAGCAGCTTAGGCCGGGACAGGGGCGATGAAAAACTGTTTTTT. Combining the CDR3 with reference TRBV7-9 and TRBJ1-4 gives the whole variable domain DTGVSQNPRHKITKRGQNVTFRCDPISEHNRLYWYRQTLGQGPEFLTYFQNEAQLEKSRLLSDRFSAERPKGSFSTLEIQRTEQGDSAMYLCASSLGRDRGDEKLFFGSGTQLSVL.

This clonotype was recorded many times. The chain combines TRBV20-1 with TRBJ2-1; 11 bases line up with TRBD2. V gave up 5 bases and J gave up 1 base; unmatched junction bases: 7. Germline CDR1 and CDR2: DFQATT and SNEGSKA (reference sequence). This CDR3 is 16 amino acids long. CDR3 amino acids: CSAPTGLAGSYNEQFF. CDR3 DNA: TGCAGTGCTCCTACAGGACTAGCGGGTTCCTACAATGAGCAGTTCTTC.

This clonotype was detected a few times. The chain couples TRBV29-1 to TRBJ2-3, with 8 bases lining up with TRBD1. CDR1 is SQVTM and CDR2 is ANQGSEA in the germline V gene. This CDR3 has 14 residues. The J segment lost 9 bases and the V segment lost 6 bases, leaving 14 bases of the junction unmatched. CDR3 in DNA: TGCAGCGTAGGGGGACAGGACCTAGCGATCACGCAGTATTTT. Amino acids: CSVGGQDLAITQYF.

In its sample, this clonotype was seen many times. The rearrangement joins TRBV7-2 to TRBJ1-4; tentatively, D is TRBD1 (6 bases). In germline, CDR1 is SGHTA, CDR2 FQGNSA. The V gene lost 4 bases and the J gene lost 8 bases, with 14 bases spanning the gap. The CDR3 loop spans 14 amino acids. The CDR3: CASSSGGRAEKLFF. The CDR3 nucleotides are TGTGCCAGCAGCTCCGGGGGGCGCGCCGAAAAACTGTTTTTT.

This clonotype was detected ten times or more. This chain links TRBV6-1 with TRBJ2-7; D uncertain. The V and J ends lost 7 bases and 4 bases respectively, with 14 bases between them. The CDR3 totals 13 residues. CDR1 and CDR2 (germline): MNHNS, SASEGT. Written as DNA, the CDR3 is TGTGCCAGCACCCCCGCCCCGGAGTACGAGCAGTACTTC. Protein: CASTPAPEYEQYF.

For this clonotype: The junction shows a germline mismatch at one end, possibly a read error. The chain joins TRBV20-1 to TRBJ2-1; D unclear. This CDR3 region has 15 residues. Germline V CDR1 and CDR2: DFQATT, SNEGSKA (reference sequence). CDR3 sequence reads: CRARDQRSSYNEQFF. In DNA, the CDR3 is TGCAGAGCTAGAGATCAGAGGAGCTCCTATAATGAGCAGTTCTTC.

This clonotype was seen ten or more times. The chain carries TRBV9 and TRBJ1-1; D is unclear. Germline CDR1 is SGDLS and CDR2 is YYNGEE. The CDR3 sequence is 13 residues long. V was trimmed by 0 bases and J by 0 bases, leaving 3 bases between them. CDR3 in DNA: TGTGCCAGCAGCGTAGAGGTGAACACTGAAGCTTTCTTT. As protein: CASSVEVNTEAFF.

This clonotype appeared many times. This chain connects TRBV20-1 to TRBJ2-3, with TRBD2 matching 8 bases. The J segment lost 5 bases and the V segment lost 2 bases, leaving 9 bases of the junction unmatched. The CDR3 consists of 15 residues. The germline V gene has CDR1 DFQATT and CDR2 SNEGSKA (reference sequence). The CDR3 loop reads CSARLSGSVVDTQYF. CDR3 DNA: TGCAGTGCTAGACTCAGCGGGAGTGTTGTAGATACGCAGTATTTT.

The table lists this clonotype with many counts. V gene TRBV20-1 combines with J gene TRBJ2-7; TRBD2 might be the D (6 bases). Germline V CDR1 and CDR2: DFQATT, SNEGSKA (reference sequence). Trimming stripped 1 base from V and 2 bases from J, with 12 bases between. There are 14 residues in the CDR3. The CDR3 here is CSARAERAPYEQYF. The CDR3 region has the DNA TGCAGTGCTAGAGCCGAGCGGGCTCCCTACGAGCAGTACTTC.

As regards this clonotype: A much more abundant neighbour one base away suggests this may be a read error. J is TRBJ2-1 and V is TRBV6-2 or TRBV6-3; D might be TRBD1 (5 bases). The CDR3 runs to 14 residues. Germline values: CDR1 MNHEY, CDR2 SVGEGT. The CDR3 here is CAGRAGEPYNEQFF. DNA of the CDR3: TGTGCCGGCAGGGCCGGAGAACCCTACAATGAGCAGTTCTTC.

The chain uses TRBV20-1 and TRBJ1-1; D may be TRBD1 (6 bases). Germline V gene data show CDR1 as DFQATT and CDR2 as SNEGSKA (reference sequence). The V gene lost 4 bases and the J gene lost 11 bases, with 17 bases spanning the gap. The CDR3 runs to 12 residues. CDR3 sequence reads: CSAIAGGGTAFF. Here the CDR3 DNA reads TGCAGTGCTATAGCCGGAGGGGGGACGGCTTTCTTT.

In the case of this clonotype: This sequence may be a read error, since a much larger clone differs from it by one base. The chain recombines TRBV6-2 or TRBV6-3 with TRBJ1-4; weak D call: TRBD1 (6 bases). Germline values: CDR1 MNHEY, CDR2 SVGEGT. The length of the CDR3 is 16 residues. The CDR3: CASSSIQTGVNEKRFF. CDR3 DNA: TGTGCCAGCAGTTCCATCCAGACAGGCGTTAATGAAAAACGGTTTTTT.

As for this clonotype: One end of the junction is discordant with germline, which a read error may explain. The chain recombines TRBV25-1 with TRBJ2-1; D gene unclear. This CDR3 spans 11 amino acids. CDR1 and CDR2 (germline): MGHDK, SYGVNS. The CDR3 spells CASSEYNGQFF. CDR3 DNA: TGTGCCAGCAGTGAATACAATGGGCAGTTCTTC.

This clonotype was seen only a few times. J is TRBJ1-1 and V is TRBV25-1, with TRBD1 matching 11 bases. In germline, CDR1 is MGHDK, CDR2 SYGVNS. This CDR3 spans 12 amino acids. V was pared by 8 bases and J by 4 bases, with 0 bases of the junction left unmatched. The CDR3 coding sequence is TGTGCCAGCGGGACAGGGGGCACTGAAGCTTTCTTT. Its protein is CASGTGGTEAFF.

The genes are TRBV28 and TRBJ2-3; 11 nucleotides agree with TRBD2. J gave up 4 bases and V 6 bases, and 6 bases lay outside the gene matches. This CDR3 has 15 residues. CDR1 MDHEN and CDR2 SYDVKM come from the germline V gene. CDR3 residues: CASRETSGNADTQYF. DNA of the CDR3: TGTGCCAGCAGGGAGACTAGCGGGAACGCAGATACGCAGTATTTT.

This clonotype was observed a few times. V gene TRBV7-9 combines with J gene TRBJ1-4; no definite D call. There are 12 residues in the CDR3. V gave up 3 bases and J gave up 8 bases, with 7 bases separating them. Germline V gives CDR1 SEHNR, CDR2 FQNEAQ (reference sequence). CDR3 sequence reads: CASSFDAEKLFF. The CDR3 region has the DNA TGTGCCAGCAGCTTCGACGCGGAAAAACTGTTTTTT.

There are many counts of this clonotype. J is TRBJ2-1 and V is TRBV10-1; D is undetermined. The germline gives CDR1 WNHNN, CDR2 SYGVQD (reference sequence). CDR3 length: 14 amino acids. V was cut by 5 bases and J by 4 bases, with 12 bases left in between. The CDR3 sequence is CASSPTLGYNEQFF. The CDR3 coding sequence is TGCGCCAGCAGTCCCACCTTGGGATACAATGAGCAGTTCTTC.

The table lists this clonotype with a count of one. The rearrangement uses TRBV4-2 and TRBJ2-7; TRBD1 matches 7 bases. V lost 4 bases and J lost 3; bases outside the gene matches: 9. This CDR3 comprises 15 residues. CDR1 and CDR2 (germline): LGHNA, YNFKEQ. This CDR3 is CASSPGGRPGYEQYF. The CDR3 DNA reads TGTGCCAGCAGCCCAGGGGGTAGGCCCGGCTACGAGCAGTACTTC.

Concerning this clonotype itself: A single base separates this from a much larger clone, so it may be a read error. The chain has TRBV27 and TRBJ1-1, with unresolved D. Looked up from germline, CDR1 is MNHEY and CDR2 is SMNVEV (reference sequence). This CDR3 comprises 14 residues. The CDR3, as DNA: TGTGCCAGCAGTTTACTCGTGGGGTACACTGAAGCTCTCTTT. The encoded protein is CASSLLVGYTEALF.

This clonotype was seen at least ten times. The chain joins TRBV20-1 to TRBJ2-5; 7 bases are shared with TRBD2. Germline assignment: CDR1 DFQATT and CDR2 SNEGSKA (reference sequence). The V and J ends lost 3 bases and 5 bases, in that order; junction bases with no gene match: 6. CDR3 length: 13 amino acids. The CDR3 DNA is TGCAGTGCTAGGATCACTAGCGAGGAGACCCAGTACTTC. Amino acids: CSARITSEETQYF.

In its sample, this clonotype was seen many times. The chain is built from TRBV6-5 and TRBJ2-6; weak D call: TRBD1 (5 bases). CDR1 is MNHEY and CDR2 is SVGAGI in the germline V gene. This CDR3 comprises 17 residues. Trimming cost V 2 bases and J 2 bases, with 13 bases left between them. The CDR3 region is CASSYHGAGPGANVLTF. CDR3 DNA: TGTGCCAGCAGTTACCACGGCGCAGGGCCTGGGGCCAACGTCCTGACTTTC.

This clonotype was seen repeatedly, ten times or more. The chain links TRBV28 to TRBJ2-1; 10 bases are a match to TRBD2. Germline lookup yields CDR1 MDHEN and CDR2 SYDVKM. With 3 bases clipped from V and 0 bases from J, the junction kept 8 bases outside the gene matches. The CDR3 loop spans 18 amino acids. The CDR3, as DNA: TGTGCCAGCAGTTTCGGCAGAGCGGGAGGGCCCTCCTACAATGAGCAGTTCTTC. Translating gives CASSFGRAGGPSYNEQFF.

This clonotype has at least ten counts. The V and J genes are TRBV5-1 and TRBJ1-1, with D unclear. This CDR3 is built from 12 residues. V lost 5 bases and J 2 bases, leaving 7 bases between the germline ends. CDR1 SGHRS and CDR2 YFSETQ come from the germline V gene. The CDR3 region is CASRELNTEAFF. CDR3 coding DNA: TGCGCCAGCAGGGAGCTTAACACTGAAGCTTTCTTT.

This clonotype was observed at least ten times. The rearrangement links TRBV19 to TRBJ1-5; D not certain. The CDR3 is 13 residues long. CDR1 is LNHDA, CDR2 SQIVND, per germline (reference sequence). The V and J ends lost 5 bases and 7 bases respectively, with 12 bases between them. The CDR3 sequence is CASSASEGQPQHF. CDR3 in DNA: TGTGCCAGTAGTGCCTCGGAGGGCCAGCCCCAGCATTTT.

The chain has TRBV7-2 and TRBJ2-5, with D hard to call. From germline, CDR1 is SGHTA and CDR2 FQGNSA. The CDR3 loop spans 14 amino acids. Trimming pared 3 bases from V and 5 bases from J, leaving 13 bases between. In DNA form, the CDR3 reads TGTGCCAGCAGCTTTTACACCTTGGGCGAGACCCAGTACTTC. It yields the protein CASSFYTLGETQYF.

This clonotype occurred many times. V usage is TRBV5-1 and J usage is TRBJ1-1; tentatively, D is TRBD1 (6 bases). CDR1 and CDR2 from the germline V gene are SGHRS and YFSETQ. V lost 4 bases to trimming and J lost 8 bases, with 12 bases between them. There are 12 residues in the CDR3. Written as DNA, the CDR3 is TGCGCCAGCAGCCAGTCCGGGACAGAAGCTTTCTTT. Its translation: CASSQSGTEAFF.

This clonotype was detected many times. The CDR3 loop reads CASSQGLSASTDTQYF. The CDR3 coding sequence is TGCGCCAGCAGCCAGGGCTTATCCGCTAGCACAGATACGCAGTATTTT. The chain carries TRBV5-1 and TRBJ2-3; TRBD1 might be the D (5 bases). There are 16 residues in the CDR3. Per the germline V gene, CDR1 is SGHRS and CDR2 is YFSETQ. V shed 4 bases and J shed 0 bases, with 15 bases lying between them.